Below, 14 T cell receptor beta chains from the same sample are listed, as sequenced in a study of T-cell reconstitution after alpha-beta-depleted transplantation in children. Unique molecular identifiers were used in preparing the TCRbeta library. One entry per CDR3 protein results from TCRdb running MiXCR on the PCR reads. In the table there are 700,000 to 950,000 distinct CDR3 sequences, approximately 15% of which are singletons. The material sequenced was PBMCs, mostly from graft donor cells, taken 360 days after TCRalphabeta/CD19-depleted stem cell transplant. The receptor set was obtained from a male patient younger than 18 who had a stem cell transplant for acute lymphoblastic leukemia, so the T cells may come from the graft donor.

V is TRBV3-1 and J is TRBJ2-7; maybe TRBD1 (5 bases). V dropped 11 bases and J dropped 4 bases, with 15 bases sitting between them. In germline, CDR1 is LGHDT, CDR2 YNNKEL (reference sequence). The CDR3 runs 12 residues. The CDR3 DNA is TGTGCCTGCTGTCCTACAGGTTACGAGCAGTACTTC. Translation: CACCPTGYEQYF.

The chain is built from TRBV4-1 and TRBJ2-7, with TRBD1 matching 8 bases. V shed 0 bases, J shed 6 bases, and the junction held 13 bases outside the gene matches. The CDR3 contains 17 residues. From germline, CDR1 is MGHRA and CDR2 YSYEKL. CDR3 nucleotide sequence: TGCGCCAGCAGCCAAGATCGAACCCAGGGGGCGACCGGCGAGCAGTACTTC. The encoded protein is CASSQDRTQGATGEQYF.

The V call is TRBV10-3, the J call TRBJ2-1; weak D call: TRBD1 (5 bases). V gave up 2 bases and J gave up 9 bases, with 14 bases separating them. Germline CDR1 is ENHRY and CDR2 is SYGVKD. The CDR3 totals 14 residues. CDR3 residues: CAISEDLGVSEQFF. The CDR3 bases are TGTGCCATCAGTGAGGATCTAGGGGTATCTGAGCAGTTCTTC.

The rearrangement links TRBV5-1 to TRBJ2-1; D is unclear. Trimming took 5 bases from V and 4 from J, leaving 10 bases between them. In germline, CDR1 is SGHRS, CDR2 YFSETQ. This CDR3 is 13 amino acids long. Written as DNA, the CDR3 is TGCGCCAGCAGGAGTTACGGGTACAATGAGCAGTTCTTC. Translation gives CASRSYGYNEQFF.

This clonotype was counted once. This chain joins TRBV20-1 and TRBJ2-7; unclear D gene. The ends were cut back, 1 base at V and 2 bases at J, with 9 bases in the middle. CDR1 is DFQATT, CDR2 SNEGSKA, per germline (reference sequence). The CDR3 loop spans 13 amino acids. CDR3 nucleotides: TGCAGTGCTAGAGTGGAACCGCCCTACGAGCAGTACTTC. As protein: CSARVEPPYEQYF.

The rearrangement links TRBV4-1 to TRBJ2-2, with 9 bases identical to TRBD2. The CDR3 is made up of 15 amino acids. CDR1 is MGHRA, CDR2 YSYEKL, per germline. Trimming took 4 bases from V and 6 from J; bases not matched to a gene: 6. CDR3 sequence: CASSRPGLAAGELFF. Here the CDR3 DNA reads TGCGCCAGCAGCCGCCCGGGACTAGCCGCCGGGGAGCTGTTTTTT.

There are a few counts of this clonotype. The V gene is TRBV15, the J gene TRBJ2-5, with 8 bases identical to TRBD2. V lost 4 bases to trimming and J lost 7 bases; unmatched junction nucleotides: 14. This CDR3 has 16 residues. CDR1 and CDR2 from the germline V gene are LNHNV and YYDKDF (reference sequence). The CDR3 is CATSKGPLSAGGTQYF. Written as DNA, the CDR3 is TGTGCCACCAGCAAGGGCCCGCTATCGGCGGGAGGGACCCAGTACTTC.

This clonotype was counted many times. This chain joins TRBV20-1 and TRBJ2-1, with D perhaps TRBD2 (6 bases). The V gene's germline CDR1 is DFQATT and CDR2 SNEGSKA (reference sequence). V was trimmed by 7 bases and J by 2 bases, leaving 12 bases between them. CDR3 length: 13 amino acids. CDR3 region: CSGGVWAYNEQFF. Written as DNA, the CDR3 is TGCAGTGGGGGGGTATGGGCCTACAATGAGCAGTTCTTC.

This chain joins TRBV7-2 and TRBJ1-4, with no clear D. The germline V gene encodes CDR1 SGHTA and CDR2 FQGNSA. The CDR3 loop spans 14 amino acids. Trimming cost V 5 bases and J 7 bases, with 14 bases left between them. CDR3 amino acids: CASSHLEGGEKLFF. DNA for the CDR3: TGTGCCAGCAGCCACCTGGAGGGCGGTGAAAAACTGTTTTTT.

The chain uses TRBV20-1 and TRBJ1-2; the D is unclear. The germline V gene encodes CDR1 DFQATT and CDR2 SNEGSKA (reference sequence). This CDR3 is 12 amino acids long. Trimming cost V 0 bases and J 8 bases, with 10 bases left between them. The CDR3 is CSARDLRGGYTF. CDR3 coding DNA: TGCAGTGCTAGAGATCTAAGAGGCGGCTACACCTTC.

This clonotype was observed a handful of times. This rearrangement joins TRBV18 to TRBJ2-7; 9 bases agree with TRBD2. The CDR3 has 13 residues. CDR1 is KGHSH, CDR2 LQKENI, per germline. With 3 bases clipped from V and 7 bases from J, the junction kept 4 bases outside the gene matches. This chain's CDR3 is CASSPGAGGEQYF. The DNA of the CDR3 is TGTGCCAGCTCACCGGGCGCGGGAGGGGAGCAGTACTTC.

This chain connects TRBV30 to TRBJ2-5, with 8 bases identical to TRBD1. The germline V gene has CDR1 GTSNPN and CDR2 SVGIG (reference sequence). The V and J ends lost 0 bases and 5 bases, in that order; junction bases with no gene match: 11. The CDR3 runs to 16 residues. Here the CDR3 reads CAWSVPPGQGGETQYF. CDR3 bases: TGTGCCTGGAGTGTACCCCCAGGACAGGGCGGGGAGACCCAGTACTTC.

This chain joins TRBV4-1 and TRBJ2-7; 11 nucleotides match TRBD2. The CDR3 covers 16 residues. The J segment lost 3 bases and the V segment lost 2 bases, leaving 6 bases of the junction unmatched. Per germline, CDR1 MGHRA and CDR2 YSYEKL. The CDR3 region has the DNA TGCGCCAGCAGCCAAACCGGGACTAGCGGCAACTACGAGCAGTACTTC. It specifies CASSQTGTSGNYEQYF.

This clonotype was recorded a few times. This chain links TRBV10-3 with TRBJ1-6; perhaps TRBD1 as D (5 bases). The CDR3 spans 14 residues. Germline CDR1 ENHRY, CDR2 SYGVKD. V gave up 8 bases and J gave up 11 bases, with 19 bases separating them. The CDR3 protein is CAIRDGQGSPPLHF. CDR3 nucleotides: TGTGCCATCCGCGATGGTCAGGGAAGTCCACCCCTCCACTTT.